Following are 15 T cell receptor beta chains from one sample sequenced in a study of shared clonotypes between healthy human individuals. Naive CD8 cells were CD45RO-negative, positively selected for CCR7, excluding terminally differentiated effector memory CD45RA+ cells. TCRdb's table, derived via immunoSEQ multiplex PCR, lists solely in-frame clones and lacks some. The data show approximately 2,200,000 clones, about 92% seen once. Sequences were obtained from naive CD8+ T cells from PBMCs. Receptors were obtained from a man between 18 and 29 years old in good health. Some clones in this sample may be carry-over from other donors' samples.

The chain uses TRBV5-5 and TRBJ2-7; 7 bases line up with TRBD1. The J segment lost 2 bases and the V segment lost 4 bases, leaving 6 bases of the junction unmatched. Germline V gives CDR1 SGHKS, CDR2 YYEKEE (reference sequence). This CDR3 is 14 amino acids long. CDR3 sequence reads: CASSPRQGAYEQYF. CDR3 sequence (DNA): TGTGCCAGCAGCCCCAGACAGGGAGCCTACGAGCAGTACTTC.

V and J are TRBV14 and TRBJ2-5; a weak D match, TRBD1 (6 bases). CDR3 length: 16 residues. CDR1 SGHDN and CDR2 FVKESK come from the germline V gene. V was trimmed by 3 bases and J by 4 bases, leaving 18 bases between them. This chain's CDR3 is CASSHLYRDASETQYF. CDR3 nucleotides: TGTGCCAGCAGCCATTTGTACAGGGACGCCTCAGAGACCCAGTACTTC.

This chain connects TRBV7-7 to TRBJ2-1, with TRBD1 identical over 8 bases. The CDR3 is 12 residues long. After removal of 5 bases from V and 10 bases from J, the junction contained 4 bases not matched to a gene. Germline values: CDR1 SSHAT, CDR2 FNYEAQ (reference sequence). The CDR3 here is CASSPAGGEQFF. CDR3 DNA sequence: TGTGCCAGCAGCCCCGCAGGGGGCGAGCAGTTCTTC.

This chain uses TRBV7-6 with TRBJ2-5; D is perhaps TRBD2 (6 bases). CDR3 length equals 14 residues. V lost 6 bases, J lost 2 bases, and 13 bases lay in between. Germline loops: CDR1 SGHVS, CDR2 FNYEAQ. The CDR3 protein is CASSIRGRQETQYF. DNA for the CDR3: TGTGCCAGCAGTATCCGGGGGAGGCAAGAGACCCAGTACTTC.

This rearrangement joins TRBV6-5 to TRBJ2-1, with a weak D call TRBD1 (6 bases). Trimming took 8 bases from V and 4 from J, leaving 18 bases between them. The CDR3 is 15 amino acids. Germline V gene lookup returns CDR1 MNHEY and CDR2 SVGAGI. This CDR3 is CASGQTVSMYNEQFF. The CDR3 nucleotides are TGTGCCAGCGGACAGACTGTGAGTATGTACAATGAGCAGTTCTTC.

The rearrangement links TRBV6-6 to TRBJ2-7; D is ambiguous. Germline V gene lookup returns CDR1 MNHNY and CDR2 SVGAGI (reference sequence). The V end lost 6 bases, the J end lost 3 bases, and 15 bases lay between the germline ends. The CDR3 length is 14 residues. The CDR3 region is CASSSKGRLYEQYF. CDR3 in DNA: TGTGCCAGCAGCTCCAAGGGTCGGCTCTACGAGCAGTACTTC.

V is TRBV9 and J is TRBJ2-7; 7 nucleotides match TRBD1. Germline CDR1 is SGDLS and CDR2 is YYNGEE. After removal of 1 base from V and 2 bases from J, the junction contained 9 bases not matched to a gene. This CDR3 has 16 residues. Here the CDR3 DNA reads TGTGCCAGCAGCGTATCCCCAGGGACAGCCCCCTACGAGCAGTACTTC. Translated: CASSVSPGTAPYEQYF.

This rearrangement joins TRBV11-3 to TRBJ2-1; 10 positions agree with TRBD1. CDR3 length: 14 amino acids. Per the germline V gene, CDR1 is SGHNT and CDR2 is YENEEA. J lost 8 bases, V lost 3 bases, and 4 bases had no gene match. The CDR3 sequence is CASSLGQGFHEQFF. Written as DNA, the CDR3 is TGTGCCAGCAGCTTGGGACAGGGGTTCCATGAGCAGTTCTTC.

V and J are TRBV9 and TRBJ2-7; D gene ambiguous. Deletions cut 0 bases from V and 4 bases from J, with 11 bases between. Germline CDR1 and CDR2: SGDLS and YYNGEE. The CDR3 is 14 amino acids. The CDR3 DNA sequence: TGTGCCAGCAGCGTAGGAGTTAGCCAGTACGAGCAGTACTTC. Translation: CASSVGVSQYEQYF.

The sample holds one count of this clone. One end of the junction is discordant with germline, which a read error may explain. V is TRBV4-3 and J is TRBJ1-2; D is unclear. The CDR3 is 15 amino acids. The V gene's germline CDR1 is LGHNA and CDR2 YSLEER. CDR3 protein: CASSRTSRLGDLKAF. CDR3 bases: TGCGCCAGCAGTCGTACGTCCAGGCTGGGAGACCTAAAGGCTTTC.

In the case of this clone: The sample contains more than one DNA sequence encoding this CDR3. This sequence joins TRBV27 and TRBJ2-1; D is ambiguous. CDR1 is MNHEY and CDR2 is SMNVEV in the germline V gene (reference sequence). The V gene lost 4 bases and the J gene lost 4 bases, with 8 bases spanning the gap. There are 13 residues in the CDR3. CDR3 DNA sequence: TGTGCCAGCAGTTCTCGGATATACAATGAGCAGTTCTTC. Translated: CASSSRIYNEQFF.

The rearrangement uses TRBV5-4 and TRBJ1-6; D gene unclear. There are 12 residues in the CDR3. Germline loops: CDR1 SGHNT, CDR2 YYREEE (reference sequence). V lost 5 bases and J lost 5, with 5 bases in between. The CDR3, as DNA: TGTGCCAGCAGTTTTGATAATTCACCCCTCCACTTT. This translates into CASSFDNSPLHF.

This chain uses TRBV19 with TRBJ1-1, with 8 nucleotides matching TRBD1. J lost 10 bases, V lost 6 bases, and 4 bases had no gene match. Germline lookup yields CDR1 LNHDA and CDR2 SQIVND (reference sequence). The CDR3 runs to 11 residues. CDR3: CASRTGAGAFF. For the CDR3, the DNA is TGTGCCAGTAGGACAGGGGCGGGAGCTTTCTTT.

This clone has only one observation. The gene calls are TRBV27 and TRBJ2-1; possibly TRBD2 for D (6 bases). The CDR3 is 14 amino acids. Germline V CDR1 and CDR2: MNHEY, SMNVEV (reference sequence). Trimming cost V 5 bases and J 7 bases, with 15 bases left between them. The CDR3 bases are TGTGCCAGCAGTCCGGGACCCCGGGGGAATGAGCAGTTCTTC. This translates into CASSPGPRGNEQFF.

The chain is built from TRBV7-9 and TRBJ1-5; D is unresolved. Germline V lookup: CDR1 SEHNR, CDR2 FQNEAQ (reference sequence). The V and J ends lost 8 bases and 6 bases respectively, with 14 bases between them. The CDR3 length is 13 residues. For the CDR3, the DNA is TGTGCCAGCTCATCCGGAAGGGCTCAGCCCCAGCATTTT. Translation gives CASSSGRAQPQHF.